A selection of T cell receptor beta chains follows, all from one sample in a study of shared clonotypes between healthy human individuals. Generated by immunoSEQ multiplex PCR, the TCRdb table keeps only in-frame clones and is missing some. This table has roughly 2.1 million clones, 93% appearing once. The sequencing sample was made of naive CD8+ T cells from PBMCs. These receptors all come from a man aged 18 to 29 in good health. Some clones in this sample may be carry-over from other donors' samples. CDR3s include the opening cysteine and the closing phenylalanine or tryptophan. D genes are given only for firm matches. Part of the rows lack a size; the others show once, few, many or a class for expanded clones.

d_call	v_call	j_call	clone_size	cdr3_aa	cdr3_nt
TRBD1	TRBV9	TRBJ2-2	.	CASSPRQGARTGELFF	TGTGCCAGCAGCCCGCGACAGGGGGCGCGGACCGGGGAGCTGTTTTTT
.	TRBV28	TRBJ2-7	.	CASSLDGFDGYYEQYF	TGTGCCAGCAGCCTGGATGGGTTCGACGGATACTACGAGCAGTACTTC
.	TRBV7-6	TRBJ2-1	.	CASSLTNEQFF	TGTGCCAGCAGCTTGACGAATGAGCAGTTCTTC
.	TRBV11-2	TRBJ1-4	.	CASSLVREKLFF	TGTGCCAGCAGCTTAGTGCGTGAAAAACTGTTTTTT
.	TRBV29-1	TRBJ2-5	.	CSGRFVETQYF	TGCAGCGGCCGATTCGTGGAGACCCAGTACTTC
.	TRBV6-5	TRBJ2-7	.	CASSYRRLSNYEQYF	TGTGCCAGCAGTTACCGACGGCTAAGTAACTACGAGCAGTACTTC
.	TRBV27	TRBJ2-6	.	CASRSFSGANVLTF	TGTGCCAGCAGGTCTTTTTCTGGGGCCAACGTCCTGACTTTC
TRBD1	TRBV5-4	TRBJ2-1	.	CASSATGGSYNEQFF	TGTGCCAGCAGTGCGACAGGGGGCTCCTACAATGAGCAGTTCTTC
.	TRBV6-6	TRBJ2-7	.	CASSYSAGSLDEQYF	TGTGCCAGCAGTTACTCGGCAGGGTCCCTTGACGAGCAGTACTTC
.	TRBV4-3	TRBJ2-1	.	CASSQGLRGNEQFF	TGCGCCAGCAGCCAAGGCCTACGGGGCAATGAGCAGTTCTTC
TRBD2	TRBV25-1	TRBJ2-7	.	CASSEDLGLADSYEQYF	TGTGCCAGCAGTGAAGATCTCGGACTAGCGGACTCCTACGAGCAGTACTTC
TRBD1	TRBV19	TRBJ1-1	.	CASSIRDRLTEAFF	TGTGCCAGTAGTATCCGGGACAGACTCACTGAAGCTTTCTTT
.	TRBV11-2	TRBJ2-1	.	CASSLDRGLRSSYNEQFF	TGTGCCAGCAGCTTAGATCGGGGTCTGCGTAGCTCCTACAATGAGCAGTTCTTC
.	TRBV13	TRBJ1-2	.	CASSLATGRYGYTF	TGTGCCAGCAGCTTAGCAACCGGGAGATATGGCTACACCTTC
.	TRBV28	TRBJ2-5	.	CASSSLYDSGSWFRETQYF	TGTGCCAGCAGCAGTTTATATGATTCGGGGAGCTGGTTTCGAGAGACCCAGTACTTC
.	TRBV28	TRBJ2-7	.	CASSTAPWTYEQYF	TGTGCCAGCAGCACCGCCCCGTGGACATACGAGCAGTACTTC
.	TRBV11-2	TRBJ2-4	.	CASSHIPLGAKNIQYF	TGTGCCAGCAGCCATATTCCACTAGGAGCTAAAAACATTCAGTACTTC
.	TRBV9	TRBJ2-7	.	CASSVLDLEGVEQYF	TGTGCCAGCAGCGTACTTGATCTTGAGGGCGTGGAGCAGTACTTC
.	TRBV4-3	TRBJ1-4	.	CASRQSWGRGLREKLFF	TGCGCCAGCAGGCAATCGTGGGGCAGGGGACTTCGTGAAAAACTGTTTTTT
TRBD2	TRBV4-2	TRBJ2-7	once	CASSQGLAGAYYEQYF	TGTGCCAGCAGCCAAGGACTAGCGGGAGCCTACTACGAGCAGTACTTC
TRBD1	TRBV28	TRBJ1-1	.	CASSLARQGGYTEAFF	TGTGCCAGCAGTTTAGCTCGGCAGGGGGGTTACACTGAAGCTTTCTTT
.	TRBV9	TRBJ2-3	.	CASSVPPWDTQYF	TGTGCCAGCAGCGTGCCTCCTTGGGATACGCAGTATTTT
.	TRBV28	TRBJ1-5	.	CASSLRSGRGNQPQHF	TGTGCCAGCAGTTTAAGGTCGGGTAGGGGGAATCAGCCCCAGCATTTT
.	TRBV28	TRBJ2-7	.	CASSLSILGGSSYEQYF	TGTGCCAGCAGTTTATCTATCCTTGGCGGAAGCTCCTACGAGCAGTACTTC
.	TRBV5-1	TRBJ2-7	.	CASSPDRLADYEQYF	TGCGCCAGCAGCCCTGATCGCCTGGCCGACTACGAGCAGTACTTC
TRBD1	TRBV28	TRBJ1-4	.	CASSRGTGGEKLFF	TGTGCCAGCAGCCGAGGGACAGGGGGGGAAAAACTGTTTTTT
.	TRBV29-1	TRBJ2-5	.	CSVQGGGWETQYF	TGCAGCGTTCAGGGGGGGGGATGGGAGACCCAGTACTTC
TRBD2	TRBV6-5	TRBJ2-2	.	CASSYRGGNTGELFF	TGTGCCAGCAGTTATCGGGGGGGGAACACCGGGGAGCTGTTTTTT
TRBD2	TRBV19	TRBJ2-7	.	CASSTIAGAYEQYF	TGTGCCAGTAGCACTATAGCGGGAGCCTACGAGCAGTACTTC
.	TRBV4-1	TRBJ2-7	once	CASSQDYGGYEQYF	TGCGCCAGCAGCCAAGACTACGGGGGCTACGAGCAGTACTTC
TRBD2	TRBV27	TRBJ2-3	.	CASSERLADTDTQYF	TGTGCCAGCAGCGAAAGACTAGCGGACACAGATACGCAGTATTTT
TRBD2	TRBV7-6	TRBJ2-3	once	CASSERTSGKNTQYF	TGTGCCAGCAGCGAACGGACTAGCGGGAAAAATACGCAGTATTTT
.	TRBV21-1	TRBJ2-7	.	CASSKPPPIKGTGLSRGQAYEQYF	TGTGCCAGCAGCAAACCCCCCCCCATTAAAGGGACGGGACTGAGCCGGGGACAGGCCTACGAGCAGTACTTC
TRBD2	TRBV7-6	TRBJ2-3	.	CASSFRLAGRDDTQYF	TGTGCCAGCAGCTTCCGACTAGCGGGACGCGACGATACGCAGTATTTT
TRBD2	TRBV28	TRBJ2-7	.	CASSPTTRTSGVYEQYF	TGTGCCAGCAGTCCTACTACGCGGACTAGCGGGGTCTACGAGCAGTACTTC
.	TRBV10-3	TRBJ2-7	.	CAISEEGGYEQYF	TGTGCCATCAGTGAGGAGGGCGGGTACGAGCAGTACTTC
TRBD1	TRBV5-1	TRBJ2-7	.	CASSRTGADEQYF	TGCGCCAGCAGCCGGACAGGGGCCGACGAGCAGTACTTC